This T cell receptor beta chain was identified during a study of PD-1 blockade in classical Hodgkin lymphoma. The CDR3 is 13 residues long. The V gene lost 7 bases and the J gene lost 1 base, with 10 bases spanning the gap. The germline V gene has CDR1 MNHNY and CDR2 SVGAGI (reference sequence). The repertoire was sequenced with immunoSEQ multiplex PCR; TCRdb's copy has only in-frame clones and lacks some. The profile covers under 30,000 clones, with over 55% appearing a single time and 3% to 4% taken by the ten largest. General study points: Before treatment, complete responders showed about the same diversity as newly diagnosed patients.

A remark on this clone: The antigen is unknown.

All patients relapsed after autologous stem cell transplantation, and brentuximab vedotin exposure varied. V and J are TRBV6-6 and TRBJ1-1; D unclear. Specimen: peripheral blood mononuclear cells (PBMCs), collected before the second cycle of nivolumab. The receptor was derived from a human donor with classical Hodgkin lymphoma. The CDR3 region has the DNA TGTGCCAGCAACCAGGTCTCGAACACTGAAGCTTTCTTT. The encoded protein is CASNQVSNTEAFF.